A selection of T cell receptor beta chains follows, all from one sample in a study of blood T cell repertoires in COVID-19. Sequenced by immunoSEQ multiplex PCR; TCRdb stores in-frame clones only, minus some. The repertoire holds around 280,000 clones, around nine tenths seen once, with 11% in the top ten. What was sequenced was peripheral blood. These receptors originate from a woman younger than 45 with COVID-19, enrolled during active disease. Both conserved end residues are part of each CDR3. The D gene is left open where the match is weak. Size is stated for part of the rows, as once, few or many counts, or as a class when the clone is expanded.

size: NA
D: TRBD1
J: TRBJ1-5
V: TRBV19
DNA: TGTGCCAGTAGTATGAAGACAGGGTGGTATCAGCCCCAGCATTTT
CDR3: CASSMKTGWYQPQHF

size: NA
D: TRBD1
J: TRBJ2-5
V: TRBV15
DNA: TGTGCCACCAGCAGGCCCGGACAGGGAGGACAAGAGACCCAGTACTTC
CDR3: CATSRPGQGGQETQYF

size: NA
D: TRBD1
J: TRBJ1-2
V: TRBV7-2
DNA: TGTGCCAGCAGCTTCCGAGGGGGCGGAGATGGCTACACCTTC
CDR3: CASSFRGGGDGYTF

size: NA
D: TRBD2
J: TRBJ2-2
V: TRBV9
DNA: TGTGCCAGCAGCGCCAGACTAGCGGGGTCTTTCGGGGAGCTGTTTTTT
CDR3: CASSARLAGSFGELFF

size: NA
D: NA
J: TRBJ1-3
V: TRBV4-1
DNA: TGCGCCAGCAACTATGGGACATCTTCTGGAAACACCATATATTTT
CDR3: CASNYGTSSGNTIYF

size: NA
D: TRBD1
J: TRBJ2-1
V: TRBV9
DNA: TGTGCCAGCAGCGTAGGAGGGGGCCCCTACAATGAGCAGTTCTTC
CDR3: CASSVGGGPYNEQFF

size: once
D: NA
J: TRBJ1-6
V: TRBV27
DNA: TGTGCCAGCAGTTTGGGGGACACCAATTCACCCCTCCACTTT
CDR3: CASSLGDTNSPLHF

size: NA
D: NA
J: TRBJ2-4
V: TRBV19
DNA: TGTGCCAGTAGTACCACCCGGGACACGACAAACATTCAGTACTTC
CDR3: CASSTTRDTTNIQYF

size: NA
D: NA
J: TRBJ1-2
V: TRBV20-1
DNA: TGCGGACAGAAGACTAACTATGGCTACACCTTC
CDR3: CGQKTNYGYTF

size: NA
D: NA
J: TRBJ1-2
V: TRBV19
DNA: TGTGCCAGTAGTATGACACCCTATGGCTACACCTTC
CDR3: CASSMTPYGYTF

size: NA
D: NA
J: TRBJ2-7
V: TRBV3-1/TRBV3-2
DNA: TGTGCCAGCAGCCAAGGGCCAGGGATGGGCGAGCAGTACTTC
CDR3: CASSQGPGMGEQYF

size: few
D: NA
J: TRBJ1-1
V: TRBV9
DNA: TGTGCCAGCAGCGTAGGGACATCCTACACTGAAGCTTTCTTT
CDR3: CASSVGTSYTEAFF

size: NA
D: TRBD2
J: TRBJ2-1
V: TRBV19
DNA: TGTGCCAGTAGTATAAGGAGCGGGAGCACCTACAATGAGCAGTTCTTC
CDR3: CASSIRSGSTYNEQFF

size: NA
D: NA
J: TRBJ2-7
V: TRBV4-3
DNA: TGCGCCAGCAGCCAAGAGAAATTCGTCGGGTACTACGAGCAGTACTTC
CDR3: CASSQEKFVGYYEQYF

size: NA
D: NA
J: TRBJ2-7
V: TRBV6-5
DNA: TGTGCCAGCAGTTTGACAGGAAAGGGGATCTACGAGCAGTACTTC
CDR3: CASSLTGKGIYEQYF

size: NA
D: TRBD2
J: TRBJ2-1
V: TRBV6-1
DNA: TGTGCCAGCAGTGAAGCAAGGATTTTTAGCGGGAGGGCAAACAATGAGCAGTTCTTC
CDR3: CASSEARIFSGRANNEQFF

size: once
D: NA
J: TRBJ1-2
V: TRBV6-2/TRBV6-3
DNA: TGTGCCAGCAGTTACCCAGGGGTCGGCAACTATGGCTACACCTTC
CDR3: CASSYPGVGNYGYTF

size: NA
D: NA
J: TRBJ1-1
V: TRBV7-9
DNA: TGTGCCAGCAGCTTGGGGGCCTCTGAAGCTTTCTTT
CDR3: CASSLGASEAFF

size: NA
D: TRBD1
J: TRBJ2-5
V: TRBV7-9
DNA: TGTGCCAGCAGTCCGGGACAGGGGAAAGAGACCCAGTACTTC
CDR3: CASSPGQGKETQYF

size: NA
D: NA
J: TRBJ2-7
V: TRBV3-1/TRBV3-2
DNA: TGTGCCAGCAGCCAACAGGGCACCTACGAGCAGTACTTC
CDR3: CASSQQGTYEQYF

size: few
D: NA
J: TRBJ1-1
V: TRBV6-5
DNA: TGTGCCAGCAGGGTGGGGAGACGGAGGAACACTGAAGCTTTCTTT
CDR3: CASRVGRRRNTEAFF

size: NA
D: TRBD2
J: TRBJ2-1
V: TRBV13
DNA: TGTGCCAGCAGCGGCCTAGCGGCGCAGTTCTTC
CDR3: CASSGLAAQFF

size: NA
D: NA
J: TRBJ1-1
V: TRBV6-5
DNA: TGTGCCAGCAGTTATACGAGTATGAACACTGAAGCTTTCTTT
CDR3: CASSYTSMNTEAFF

size: few
D: TRBD2
J: TRBJ2-3
V: TRBV6-5
DNA: TGTGCCAGCAGTTCCGGGACTAGCCTAAATACAGATACGCAGTATTTT
CDR3: CASSSGTSLNTDTQYF

size: NA
D: NA
J: TRBJ2-5
V: TRBV7-9
DNA: TGTGCCAGCAGCTTAGGGCCCGGGGTCGGGGAGACCCAGTACTTC
CDR3: CASSLGPGVGETQYF

size: NA
D: TRBD1
J: TRBJ1-4
V: TRBV7-9
DNA: TGTGCCAGCAGCCCAGCCCGAAAGACAGGGGGCAGTGAAAAACTGTTTTTT
CDR3: CASSPARKTGGSEKLFF

size: NA
D: NA
J: TRBJ1-2
V: TRBV18
DNA: TGTGCCAGCTCACCAAGCTGGGAGGACTATGGCTACACCTTC
CDR3: CASSPSWEDYGYTF

size: NA
D: NA
J: TRBJ2-2
V: TRBV5-1
DNA: TGCGCCAGCAGCTGGGCAGGGTCCGGGGAGCTGTTTTTT
CDR3: CASSWAGSGELFF

size: NA
D: TRBD1
J: TRBJ1-6
V: TRBV27
DNA: TGTGCCAGCAGCCCGTGGGACAGGGGGAATTCACCCCTCCACTTT
CDR3: CASSPWDRGNSPLHF

size: NA
D: NA
J: TRBJ1-1
V: TRBV6-2/TRBV6-3
DNA: TGTGCCAGCAGTTATAGGGACTCCTCGTGGGCTTTCTTT
CDR3: CASSYRDSSWAFF

size: NA
D: TRBD1
J: TRBJ1-2
V: TRBV11-3
DNA: TGTGCCAGCAGCTCACCCGTGGGACAGGGGGTCATCTATGGCTACACCTTC
CDR3: CASSSPVGQGVIYGYTF

size: NA
D: TRBD2
J: TRBJ2-1
V: TRBV30
DNA: TGTGCCTGGAGGGCGGGACTAGCGGGAGGGCCGGAGTTCTTC
CDR3: CAWRAGLAGGPEFF

size: NA
D: NA
J: TRBJ2-7
V: TRBV5-5
DNA: TGTGCCAGCAGCTTCGGACAGACTTACGAGCAGTACTTC
CDR3: CASSFGQTYEQYF

size: NA
D: NA
J: TRBJ2-7
V: TRBV9
DNA: TGTGCCAGCAGCGTAGCCGGGACTGCCTCCTACGAGCAGTACTTC
CDR3: CASSVAGTASYEQYF

size: NA
D: NA
J: TRBJ2-7
V: TRBV2
DNA: TGTGCCAGCAGTAGGGCGGGGACGACGTACGAGCAGTACTTC
CDR3: CASSRAGTTYEQYF

size: many
D: NA
J: TRBJ2-7
V: TRBV21-1
DNA: TGTGCCAGCAGCCCTTCCAGGCGGGCTACCTACGAGCAGTACTTC
CDR3: CASSPSRRATYEQYF

size: NA
D: NA
J: TRBJ1-4
V: TRBV29-1
DNA: TGCAGCGCTGAAGGGGCAGCAACTAATGAAAAACTGTTTTTT
CDR3: CSAEGAATNEKLFF

size: NA
D: TRBD1
J: TRBJ1-1
V: TRBV3-1/TRBV3-2
DNA: TGTGCCAGCAGCAGCCGGGACAGGGGGCACGCTGAAGCTTTCTTT
CDR3: CASSSRDRGHAEAFF

size: NA
D: NA
J: TRBJ1-2
V: TRBV11-2
DNA: TGTGCCAGCAGCTTAGATAGGACGGCAGGGCTGGGCTATGGCTACACCTTC
CDR3: CASSLDRTAGLGYGYTF

size: NA
D: TRBD1
J: TRBJ2-7
V: TRBV19
DNA: TGTGCCAGTAGTATAGGGGACAGGAGCCCCTACGAGCAGTACTTC
CDR3: CASSIGDRSPYEQYF

size: few
D: NA
J: TRBJ2-2
V: TRBV4-1
DNA: TGCGCCAGCAGCCCGTGGACTTCAACTATCACCGGGGAGCTGTTTTTT
CDR3: CASSPWTSTITGELFF

size: NA
D: NA
J: TRBJ1-2
V: TRBV20-1
DNA: TGCAGTGCTAGAGATGGAGGAGGCTACACCTTC
CDR3: CSARDGGGYTF

size: NA
D: NA
J: TRBJ1-4
V: TRBV29-1
DNA: TGCAGCGCCGCCCGGGGAGTAGAGGAAAAACTGTTTTTT
CDR3: CSAARGVEEKLFF

size: NA
D: TRBD1
J: TRBJ1-5
V: TRBV4-1
DNA: TGCGCCAGCAGCCGGACGGGACAGAATAGCAATCAGCCCCAGCATTTT
CDR3: CASSRTGQNSNQPQHF

size: NA
D: NA
J: TRBJ2-5
V: TRBV9
DNA: TGTGCCAGCAGCTCCCTAGGCTCCCCGCGCCAAGAGACCCAGTACTTC
CDR3: CASSSLGSPRQETQYF

size: few
D: NA
J: TRBJ2-3
V: TRBV18
DNA: TGTGCCAGCTCTCGGGGTCCTGGGGCAGATACGCAGTATTTT
CDR3: CASSRGPGADTQYF

size: NA
D: TRBD2
J: TRBJ2-7
V: TRBV30
DNA: TGTGCCTGGACATCGGGAGGCAGCTACGAGCAGTACTTC
CDR3: CAWTSGGSYEQYF

size: NA
D: TRBD1
J: TRBJ1-2
V: TRBV10-3
DNA: TGTGCCATCAGTGAGTCCGGGACAGGGGTGAGAGGCTACACCTTC
CDR3: CAISESGTGVRGYTF